Listed below are T cell receptor beta chains from one sample, sequenced in a study of T cell clonotyping in hematopoietic cell transplantation. The table came from immunoSEQ multiplex PCR; TCRdb's copy has only in-frame clones and leaves some out. The sample lists more than 9,000 clones, roughly 91% seen once, with 15% in the top ten. The material was peripheral blood mononuclear cells, obtained before stem cell transplant. All receptors derive from a woman in her forties or fifties with chronic myeloid leukemia. Some clones in this sample may be carry-over from other donors' samples. Both conserved end residues are part of each CDR3. Fields, in order: J gene, clone size, V gene, D gene, CDR3 protein, CDR3 DNA. The D gene is left open where the match is weak. Clone size is given for some rows only: seen once, a few or many times, or a class if the clone is expanded.

>TRBJ2-5|.|TRBV28|TRBD2
CASRDSGRAQETQYF
TGTGCCAGCAGGGATAGCGGGCGGGCACAAGAGACCCAGTACTTC
>TRBJ2-6|.|TRBV5-4|.
CASSLGGRVSGANVLTF
TGTGCCAGCAGCTTGGGAGGCCGGGTCTCTGGGGCCAACGTCCTGACTTTC
>TRBJ2-3|.|TRBV30|TRBD1
CAWSEGQGSTDTQYF
TGTGCCTGGAGTGAGGGACAGGGTTCGACAGATACGCAGTATTTT
>TRBJ2-7|.|TRBV5-1|TRBD1
CASRPGQVSSYEQYF
TGCGCCAGCAGACCCGGACAGGTCAGCTCCTACGAGCAGTACTTC
>TRBJ2-3|once|TRBV18|.
CASSPPSGGTDTQYF
TGTGCCAGCTCACCACCGTCAGGGGGCACAGATACGCAGTATTTT
>TRBJ2-1|.|TRBV19|.
CASHQGQGSYNEQFF
TGTGCCAGCCACCAGGGTCAGGGGTCTTACAATGAGCAGTTCTTC
>TRBJ2-5|.|TRBV4-1|TRBD2
CASSPRTSVEETQYF
TGCGCCAGCAGCCCCAGGACTAGCGTGGAAGAGACCCAGTACTTC
>TRBJ2-1|.|TRBV10-3|TRBD2
CAISEGDSGRAYNEQFF
TGTGCCATCAGTGAAGGGGATAGCGGGAGGGCCTACAATGAGCAGTTCTTC
>TRBJ2-1|.|TRBV6-5|TRBD2
CASASSGDAVRFF
TGTGCCAGCGCGTCTAGCGGGGACGCAGTTCGGTTCTTC
>TRBJ2-3|.|TRBV7-2|.
CASSLEAGPLGTDTQYF
TGTGCCAGCAGCTTAGAAGCAGGGCCTTTAGGCACAGATACGCAGTATTTT
>TRBJ2-1|.|TRBV29-1|TRBD1
CSVGTDYNEQFF
TGCAGCGTAGGGACAGACTACAATGAGCAGTTCTTC
>TRBJ2-2|.|TRBV4-3|.
CASSQVGIGTGELFF
TGCGCCAGCAGCCAAGTCGGTATCGGCACCGGGGAGCTGTTTTTT
>TRBJ1-1|.|TRBV28|.
CASSPGGVANTEAFF
TGTGCCAGCAGCCCTGGTGGGGTCGCGAACACTGAAGCTTTCTTT
>TRBJ1-1|.|TRBV6-5|TRBD1
CASSYRRGRSAFF
TGTGCCAGCAGTTACCGGAGGGGGCGTTCCGCTTTCTTT
>TRBJ1-2|.|TRBV6-1|.
CASSASGSLHYGYTF
TGTGCCAGCAGTGCGTCAGGGTCGCTTCACTATGGCTACACCTTC
>TRBJ1-1|few|TRBV5-4|.
CASSSMTGNTEAFF
TGTGCCAGCAGCTCGATGACAGGAAACACTGAAGCTTTCTTT
>TRBJ1-1|.|TRBV28|.
CASSLSRGGTEAFF
TGTGCCAGCAGTTTGAGTAGGGGGGGCACTGAAGCTTTCTTT
>TRBJ1-1|.|TRBV28|.
CASRTPVGARMNTEAFF
TGTGCCAGCAGAACGCCGGTGGGGGCGCGGATGAACACTGAAGCTTTCTTT
>TRBJ1-2|.|TRBV27|.
CASSLGLLTGYTF
TGTGCCAGCAGTTTAGGGCTGCTAACCGGCTACACCTTC
>TRBJ2-3|.|TRBV6-6|.
CASSNGDTQYF
TGTGCCAGCAGTAATGGAGATACGCAGTATTTT
>TRBJ2-7|.|TRBV20-1|.
CSAMDYYEQYF
TGCAGTGCTATGGACTACTACGAGCAGTACTTC
>TRBJ2-1|.|TRBV25-1|.
CASGSPVGVYNEQFF
TGTGCCAGCGGCTCCCCGGTGGGGGTCTACAATGAGCAGTTCTTC
>TRBJ2-7|.|TRBV6-4|.
CASSDSGGFTYEQYF
TGTGCCAGCAGTGATTCTGGCGGATTCACCTACGAGCAGTACTTC
>TRBJ2-2|.|TRBV5-1|TRBD2
CASSLASSGTNTGELFF
TGCGCCAGCAGCTTGGCGTCTAGCGGGACGAACACCGGGGAGCTGTTTTTT
>TRBJ2-2|.|TRBV2|.
CASRAGWDTGELFF
TGTGCCAGCAGGGCAGGGTGGGACACCGGGGAGCTGTTTTTT
>TRBJ2-7|medium-sized|TRBV10-3|TRBD1
CAISPGQGISYEQYF
TGTGCCATCAGCCCGGGACAGGGAATCTCCTACGAGCAGTACTTC
>TRBJ1-1|.|TRBV2|TRBD1
CASNRDSLVEAFF
TGTGCCAGCAATCGGGACAGTTTAGTTGAAGCTTTCTTT
>TRBJ2-2|few|TRBV27|TRBD1
CASSSTGTANTGELFF
TGTGCCAGCAGCTCTACAGGGACAGCGAACACCGGGGAGCTGTTTTTT
>TRBJ1-2|.|TRBV2|.
CASRTGTDLVGYTF
TGTGCCAGCAGAACCGGGACGGACCTTGTAGGCTACACCTTC
>TRBJ1-2|.|TRBV18|.
CASSPPVRVGYTF
TGTGCCAGCTCACCACCAGTCAGGGTTGGCTACACCTTC
>TRBJ2-2|.|TRBV2|.
CASIMGRMNTGELFF
TGTGCCAGCATCATGGGCAGGATGAACACCGGGGAGCTGTTTTTT
>TRBJ1-2|.|TRBV7-9|TRBD1
CASAGQGGSHGYTF
TGTGCCAGCGCCGGACAGGGGGGGTCTCATGGCTACACCTTC
>TRBJ1-2|.|TRBV27|TRBD1
CASSPRDSQYGYTF
TGTGCCAGCAGTCCCCGGGACAGCCAATATGGCTACACCTTC
>TRBJ1-3|.|TRBV5-1|.
CASRTGPLSGNTIYF
TGCGCCAGCAGGACAGGACCCCTCTCTGGAAACACCATATATTTT
>TRBJ1-1|.|TRBV27|.
CASTNRGTGRNINTEAFF
TGTGCCAGCACAAATAGGGGGACTGGGAGAAACATTAACACTGAAGCTTTCTTT
>TRBJ1-2|.|TRBV6-1|TRBD1
CASRMGQTSYGYTF
TGTGCCAGCAGGATGGGACAGACCAGCTATGGCTACACCTTC
>TRBJ2-5|.|TRBV28|.
CASSGETQYF
TGTGCCAGCTCTGGCGAGACCCAGTACTTC
>TRBJ2-3|once|TRBV5-1|TRBD1
CASSSSGGVTDTQYF
TGCGCCAGCAGCTCCTCAGGGGGAGTCACAGATACGCAGTATTTT
>TRBJ2-1|.|TRBV7-2|TRBD2
CASSLRALIFGRTYNEQFF
TGTGCCAGCAGCTTACGGGCTCTAATCTTCGGGAGGACTTACAATGAGCAGTTCTTC
>TRBJ2-5|.|TRBV6-5|.
CASSYFGGQETQYF
TGTGCCAGCAGTTACTTTGGGGGCCAAGAGACCCAGTACTTC
>TRBJ1-4|once|TRBV28|TRBD1
CASRPTGEREKLFF
TGTGCCAGCAGACCTACAGGGGAAAGGGAAAAACTGTTTTTT
>TRBJ2-1|.|TRBV30|.
CAWSSGLRPRFF
TGTGCCTGGAGTTCCGGACTACGCCCGAGGTTCTTC
>TRBJ2-3|.|TRBV10-1|TRBD2
CASSESTSGITDTQYF
TGCGCCAGCAGTGAGTCGACTAGCGGTATCACAGATACGCAGTATTTT
>TRBJ1-2|.|TRBV19|TRBD1
CASMTGELDGYTF
TGTGCCAGTATGACAGGGGAACTCGATGGCTACACCTTC
>TRBJ2-2|.|TRBV19|.
CASRTRPGRRSGELFF
TGTGCCAGTAGGACCAGGCCGGGACGTAGGTCCGGGGAGCTGTTTTTT
>TRBJ2-7|few|TRBV15|.
CATSRDRGASYEQYF
TGTGCCACCAGCAGAGACAGGGGTGCATCTTACGAGCAGTACTTC
>TRBJ2-6|.|TRBV30|.
CAWSVGGANVLTF
TGTGCCTGGAGTGTAGGTGGGGCCAACGTCCTGACTTTC
>TRBJ2-5|.|TRBV7-8|TRBD1
CASSSDRLYQETQYF
TGTGCCAGCAGCTCGGACAGGTTATACCAAGAGACCCAGTACTTC
>TRBJ1-1|.|TRBV28|TRBD1
CASEKLDRLNTEAFF
TGTGCCAGCGAAAAATTGGACAGGTTGAACACTGAAGCTTTCTTT
>TRBJ1-5|once|TRBV19|TRBD1
CASSAPGQGAGQPQHF
TGTGCCAGTAGCGCCCCGGGACAGGGGGCCGGTCAGCCCCAGCATTTT
>TRBJ2-2|.|TRBV27|.
CASSRGTVNTGELFF
TGTGCCAGCAGTCGAGGGACGGTAAACACCGGGGAGCTGTTTTTT
>TRBJ2-2|.|TRBV6-6|.
CASCSQGYTGELFF
TGTGCCAGCTGCTCTCAGGGTTACACCGGGGAGCTGTTTTTT
>TRBJ2-7|.|TRBV19|.
CASSISFFAAEGSTYEQYF
TGTGCCAGTAGTATAAGTTTTTTTGCAGCCGAGGGGTCTACCTACGAGCAGTACTTC
>TRBJ2-7|.|TRBV5-1|TRBD1
CASSLGQGSYEQYF
TGCGCCAGCAGCTTGGGACAGGGATCCTACGAGCAGTACTTC
>TRBJ2-7|.|TRBV6-1|TRBD2
CASARGRTTYEQYF
TGTGCCAGCGCACGCGGGAGAACGACCTACGAGCAGTACTTC
>TRBJ2-1|.|TRBV25-1|.
CASSALQGLAVYNEQFF
TGTGCCAGCAGTGCGCTCCAGGGACTGGCTGTCTACAATGAGCAGTTCTTC
>TRBJ2-7|.|TRBV29-1|TRBD1
CSVQLGTGIFREQYF
TGCAGCGTCCAACTGGGGACAGGGATTTTCCGCGAGCAGTACTTC
>TRBJ2-3|once|TRBV28|.
CASSPPRVSDTQYF
TGTGCCAGCAGCCCCCCCAGAGTTTCAGATACGCAGTATTTT
>TRBJ1-3|.|TRBV11-2|.
CASSLGFGNTIYF
TGTGCCAGCAGCTTAGGATTTGGAAACACCATATATTTT